This T cell receptor (beta chain) was sequenced for a study of cytomegalovirus exposure and HLA in healthy donors. It was with 60 Vbeta and 13 Jbeta primers that the PCR ran. Sequencing was performed with immunoSEQ multiplex PCR; in TCRdb, only in-frame clones are kept and a portion is missing. The table lists around 200,000 clones, roughly 80% of them singletons. The V segment lost 6 bases and the J segment 6 bases; nucleotides outside the gene matches: 12. This CDR3 contains 15 residues. Germline V lookup: CDR1 SGHRS, CDR2 YFSETQ. A note on this clone: The antigen is not known.

Findings and caveats of the study: High sensitivity and specificity were reportedly achieved when the classifier diagnosed cytomegalovirus status.

The origin of this receptor is a woman aged 18-30 years in good health and CMV-seronegative. The chain has TRBV5-1 and TRBJ1-1; TRBD1 agrees at 9 bases. The sample comprised PBMCs. The CDR3 DNA sequence: TGCGCCAGCAAGGGGCCACAGGGGGCTTTCGCTGAAGCTTTCTTT. Translated: CASKGPQGAFAEAFF. Combining the CDR3 with reference TRBV5-1 and TRBJ1-1 gives the whole variable domain KAGVTQTPRYLIKTRGQQVTLSCSPISGHRSVSWYQQTPGQGLQFLFEYFSETQRNKGNFPGRFSGRQFSNSRSEMNVSTLELGDSALYLCASKGPQGAFAEAFFGQGTRLTVV.